This is a list of T cell receptor beta chains from one sample in a study of cytomegalovirus exposure and HLA in healthy donors. Method: immunoSEQ multiplex PCR; TCRdb's copy keeps in-frame clones and lacks some. The sample table includes some 200,000 clones. The sequenced sample consisted of PBMCs. Receptors originate from a boy aged 5-17 years in good health and CMV-seronegative. Both conserved end residues are part of each CDR3. D genes are given only for firm matches.

j_call: TRBJ2-7
cdr3_length: 11
d_call: TRBD2
v_call: TRBV27
cdr3_nt: TGTGCCAGCAGCCAGCGGGGGGAGCAGTACTTC
cdr3_aa: CASSQRGEQYF

j_call: TRBJ2-1
cdr3_length: 11
d_call: .
v_call: TRBV2
cdr3_nt: TGTGCCAGCAGCCCCGGGGTGACGCCGTTCTTC
cdr3_aa: CASSPGVTPFF

j_call: TRBJ1-1
cdr3_length: 13
d_call: .
v_call: TRBV19
cdr3_nt: TGTGCCAGTAGTACCGGGGGGGGAGTAGGAGCTTTCTTT
cdr3_aa: CASSTGGGVGAFF

j_call: TRBJ2-4
cdr3_length: 15
d_call: .
v_call: TRBV2
cdr3_nt: TGTGCCAGCTCGGGGGGCCTGGGAGCCAAAAACATTCAGTACTTC
cdr3_aa: CASSGGLGAKNIQYF

j_call: TRBJ2-3
cdr3_length: 12
d_call: .
v_call: TRBV9
cdr3_nt: TGTGCCAGCAGCGGAGATCCAGATACGCAGTATTTT
cdr3_aa: CASSGDPDTQYF

j_call: TRBJ2-7
cdr3_length: 12
d_call: .
v_call: TRBV9
cdr3_nt: TGTGCCAGCAGCCTAGGGGGGGACGAGCAGTACTTC
cdr3_aa: CASSLGGDEQYF

j_call: TRBJ2-2
cdr3_length: 15
d_call: TRBD1
v_call: TRBV5-1
cdr3_nt: TGCGCCAGCAGCCTAAGGACAGGGACCACCGGGGAGCTGTTTTTT
cdr3_aa: CASSLRTGTTGELFF

j_call: TRBJ1-5
cdr3_length: 17
d_call: .
v_call: TRBV28
cdr3_nt: TGTGCCAGCAGTTTTTCGGACATACCCGTCGGAAATCAGCCCCAGCATTTT
cdr3_aa: CASSFSDIPVGNQPQHF

j_call: TRBJ1-2
cdr3_length: 15
d_call: TRBD1
v_call: TRBV27
cdr3_nt: TGTGCCAGCAGTTCCAGGACAGGGGATAGCTATGGCTACACCTTC
cdr3_aa: CASSSRTGDSYGYTF

j_call: TRBJ1-1
cdr3_length: 14
d_call: .
v_call: TRBV11-3
cdr3_nt: TGTGCCAGCAGCGGGGGCCCACCGAACACTGAAGCTTTCTTT
cdr3_aa: CASSGGPPNTEAFF

j_call: TRBJ1-1
cdr3_length: 11
d_call: .
v_call: TRBV7-9
cdr3_nt: TGTGCCAGCTCCGGAGAGACTGAAGCTTTCTTT
cdr3_aa: CASSGETEAFF

j_call: TRBJ1-2
cdr3_length: 12
d_call: .
v_call: TRBV19
cdr3_nt: TGTGCCAGTGCGCGGGCCAACTATGGCTACACCTTC
cdr3_aa: CASARANYGYTF

j_call: TRBJ1-1
cdr3_length: 12
d_call: .
v_call: TRBV7-7
cdr3_nt: TGTGCCATGGATACACTGAGGACTGAAGCTTTCTTT
cdr3_aa: CAMDTLRTEAFF

j_call: TRBJ1-5
cdr3_length: 18
d_call: TRBD1
v_call: TRBV15
cdr3_nt: TGTGCCACCAGCAGAGGGCCGGACAGGGGGCGTTTCAATCAGCCCCAGCATTTT
cdr3_aa: CATSRGPDRGRFNQPQHF

j_call: TRBJ2-3
cdr3_length: 15
d_call: .
v_call: TRBV7-6
cdr3_nt: TGTGCCAGCAGCTTACTGGGGGCCGGCACAGATACGCAGTATTTT
cdr3_aa: CASSLLGAGTDTQYF

j_call: TRBJ1-5
cdr3_length: 16
d_call: .
v_call: TRBV4-1
cdr3_nt: TGCGCCAGCAGCCCAAGACAGGAGTATAGCAATCAGCCCCAGCATTTT
cdr3_aa: CASSPRQEYSNQPQHF

j_call: TRBJ2-7
cdr3_length: 13
d_call: .
v_call: TRBV5-6
cdr3_nt: TGTGCCAGCAGCTATCCCGGGGTCTACGAGCAGTACTTC
cdr3_aa: CASSYPGVYEQYF

j_call: TRBJ1-2
cdr3_length: 16
d_call: TRBD1
v_call: TRBV19
cdr3_nt: TGTGCCAGTAGTACCCCGGGGACAGGGGGCACGAATGGCTACACCTTC
cdr3_aa: CASSTPGTGGTNGYTF

j_call: TRBJ1-5
cdr3_length: 13
d_call: TRBD1
v_call: TRBV6-5
cdr3_nt: TGTGCCAGCAGCACGGGACAGAAGCAGCCCCAGCATTTT
cdr3_aa: CASSTGQKQPQHF

j_call: TRBJ1-2
cdr3_length: 15
d_call: .
v_call: TRBV5-1
cdr3_nt: TGCGCCAGCAGCCCCCGGACCAGGGATAACTATGGCTACACCTTC
cdr3_aa: CASSPRTRDNYGYTF

j_call: TRBJ2-7
cdr3_length: 13
d_call: .
v_call: TRBV6-4
cdr3_nt: TGTGCCACCCCGACAACGTACTCCTACGAGCAGTACTTC
cdr3_aa: CATPTTYSYEQYF

j_call: TRBJ1-1
cdr3_length: 20
d_call: .
v_call: TRBV11-2
cdr3_nt: TGTGCCAGCAGCTTAGACGGAGGCGGGGGGGCTGGAATGCGGGGCACTGAAGCTTTCTTT
cdr3_aa: CASSLDGGGGAGMRGTEAFF

j_call: TRBJ1-1
cdr3_length: 14
d_call: .
v_call: TRBV9
cdr3_nt: TGTGCCAGCAGCACCTCTAACAGGGACACTGAAGCTTTCTTT
cdr3_aa: CASSTSNRDTEAFF

j_call: TRBJ2-7
cdr3_length: 16
d_call: TRBD2
v_call: TRBV11-2
cdr3_nt: TGTGCCAGCAGCTGGCCCTCTAGCGGGGGCCCCTACGAGCAGTATTTC
cdr3_aa: CASSWPSSGGPYEQYF

j_call: TRBJ2-1
cdr3_length: 15
d_call: .
v_call: TRBV7-6
cdr3_nt: TGTGCCAGCAGCCAAACTGCAACCTCCTACAATGAGCAGTTCTTC
cdr3_aa: CASSQTATSYNEQFF

j_call: TRBJ2-7
cdr3_length: 13
d_call: TRBD1
v_call: TRBV28
cdr3_nt: TGTGCCAGCAGTGACAGGGGCTCCTACGAGCAGTACTTC
cdr3_aa: CASSDRGSYEQYF

j_call: TRBJ2-3
cdr3_length: 14
d_call: .
v_call: TRBV7-9
cdr3_nt: TGTGCCAGCAGCCCAGAGGTAGCACCAGATACGCAGTATTTT
cdr3_aa: CASSPEVAPDTQYF